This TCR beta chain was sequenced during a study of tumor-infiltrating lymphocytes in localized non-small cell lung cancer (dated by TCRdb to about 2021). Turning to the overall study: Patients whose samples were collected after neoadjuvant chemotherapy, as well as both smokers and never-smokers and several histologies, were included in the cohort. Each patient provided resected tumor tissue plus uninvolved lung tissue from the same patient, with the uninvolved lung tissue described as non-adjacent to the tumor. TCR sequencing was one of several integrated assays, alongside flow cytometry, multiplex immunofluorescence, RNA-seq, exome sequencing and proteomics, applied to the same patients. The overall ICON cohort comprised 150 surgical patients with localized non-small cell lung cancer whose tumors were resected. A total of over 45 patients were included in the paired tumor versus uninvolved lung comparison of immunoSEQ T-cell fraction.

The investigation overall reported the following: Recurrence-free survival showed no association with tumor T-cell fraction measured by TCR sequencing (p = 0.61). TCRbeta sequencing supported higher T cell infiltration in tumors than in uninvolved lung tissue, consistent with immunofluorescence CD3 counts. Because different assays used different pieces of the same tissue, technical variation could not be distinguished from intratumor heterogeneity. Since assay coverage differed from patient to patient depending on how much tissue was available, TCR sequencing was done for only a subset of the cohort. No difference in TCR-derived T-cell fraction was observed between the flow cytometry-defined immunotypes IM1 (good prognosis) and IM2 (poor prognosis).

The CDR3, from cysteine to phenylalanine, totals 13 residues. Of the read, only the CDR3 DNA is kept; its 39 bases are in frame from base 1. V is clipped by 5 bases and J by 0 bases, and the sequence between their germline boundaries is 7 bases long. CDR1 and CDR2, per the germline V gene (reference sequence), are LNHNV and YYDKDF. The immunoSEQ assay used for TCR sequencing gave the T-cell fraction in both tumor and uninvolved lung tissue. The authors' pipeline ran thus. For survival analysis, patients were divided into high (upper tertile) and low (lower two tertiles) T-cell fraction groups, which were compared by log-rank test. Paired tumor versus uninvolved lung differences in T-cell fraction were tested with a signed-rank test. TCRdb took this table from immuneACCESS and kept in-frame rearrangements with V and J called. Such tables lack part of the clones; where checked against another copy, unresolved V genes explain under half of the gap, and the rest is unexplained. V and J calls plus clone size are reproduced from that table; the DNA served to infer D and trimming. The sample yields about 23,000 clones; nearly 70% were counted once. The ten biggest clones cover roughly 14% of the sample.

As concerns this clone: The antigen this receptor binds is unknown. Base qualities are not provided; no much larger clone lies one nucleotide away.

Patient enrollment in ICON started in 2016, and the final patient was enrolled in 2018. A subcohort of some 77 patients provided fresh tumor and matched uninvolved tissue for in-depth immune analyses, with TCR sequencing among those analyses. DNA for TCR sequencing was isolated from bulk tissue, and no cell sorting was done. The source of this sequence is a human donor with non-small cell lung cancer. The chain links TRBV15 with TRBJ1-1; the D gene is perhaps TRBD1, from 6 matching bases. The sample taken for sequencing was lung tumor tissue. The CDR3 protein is CATSGDMNTEAFF. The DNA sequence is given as TGTGCCACCAGCGGGGACATGAACACTGAAGCTTTCTTT. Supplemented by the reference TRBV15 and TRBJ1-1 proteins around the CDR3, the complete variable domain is DAMVIQNPRYQVTQFGKPVTLSCSQTLNHNVMYWYQQKSSQAPKLLFHYYDKDFNNEADTPDNFQSRRPNTSFCFLDIRSPGLGDTAMYLCATSGDMNTEAFFGQGTRLTVV.